Shown below are 8 T cell receptor beta chains from a single sample sequenced in a study of CD8 T cells in ankylosing spondylitis. TCRdb called the 5' RACE reads again in MiXCR, with one record for every CDR3 protein. This sample has some 200,000 distinct CDR3 sequences, with over 15% found just once. Sample: blood, either unsorted or a sorted T cell fraction (not recorded which). These TCRs come from a male donor under 30 with ankylosing spondylitis or in good health (not recorded which).

This clonotype was seen at least ten times. The chain has TRBV20-1 and TRBJ1-5; D not resolved. This CDR3 is built from 11 residues. Trimming removed 1 base at V and 6 bases at J, with 4 bases between. Germline CDR1 DFQATT, CDR2 SNEGSKA (reference sequence). The CDR3 coding sequence is TGCAGTGCTAGAGGGGGTCAGCCCCAGCATTTT. This translates into CSARGGQPQHF.

This clonotype was counted at least ten times. This chain links TRBV15 with TRBJ2-7, with D tentatively TRBD1 (6 bases). Trimming stripped 3 bases from V and 4 bases from J, with 10 bases between. This CDR3 is 13 amino acids long. The germline V gene encodes CDR1 LNHNV and CDR2 YYDKDF (reference sequence). Here the CDR3 DNA reads TGTGCCACCAGCAGGGACAGACCTTACGAGCAGTACGTC. This codes for CATSRDRPYEQYV.

There are a few counts of this clonotype. The rearrangement joins TRBV20-1 to TRBJ2-7, with TRBD2 matching over 10 bases. Per germline, CDR1 DFQATT and CDR2 SNEGSKA (reference sequence). Trimming cost V 0 bases and J 4 bases; bases outside gene matches: 12. This CDR3 contains 17 residues. The CDR3 here is CSARDPTWTSGGYEQYF. The CDR3 bases are TGCAGTGCTAGAGATCCGACCTGGACTAGCGGCGGATACGAGCAGTACTTC.

This clonotype occurred many times. This chain joins TRBV12-3 or TRBV12-4 and TRBJ2-1; 8 bases are a match to TRBD2. The V segment lost 6 bases and the J segment 12 bases; nucleotides outside the gene matches: 13. The CDR3 consists of 14 residues. CDR3 coding DNA: TGTGCCAGCAGCGACAAGCTAGCGGGCCTCAGGCAGTTCTTC. It specifies CASSDKLAGLRQFF.

This clonotype was picked up many times. The chain recombines TRBV7-2 with TRBJ2-1; D call uncertain. Germline lookup yields CDR1 SGHTA and CDR2 FQGNSA. This CDR3 spans 15 amino acids. V lost 1 base and J 6 bases, leaving 13 bases between the germline ends. CDR3 in amino acids: CASSLEQPRSNEQFF. CDR3 DNA: TGTGCCAGCAGCTTAGAGCAGCCGCGCTCCAATGAGCAGTTCTTC. Full variable domain (remainder filled in from reference TRBV7-2 and TRBJ2-1): GAGVSQSPSNKVTEKGKDVELRCDPISGHTALYWYRQSLGQGLEFLIYFQGNSAPDKSGLPSDRFSAERTGGSVSTLTIQRTQQEDSAVYLCASSLEQPRSNEQFFGPGTRLTVL.

The table lists this clonotype with many counts. The rearrangement uses TRBV5-1 and TRBJ1-1, with 9 bases lining up with TRBD1. The CDR3 loop spans 15 amino acids. In germline, CDR1 is SGHRS, CDR2 YFSETQ. J lost 4 bases, V lost 2 bases, and 6 bases had no gene match. CDR3 bases: TGCGCCAGCAGCTTCGGGACAGGGTTGAGCACTGAAGCTTTCTTT. It is translated as CASSFGTGLSTEAFF.

At least ten counts were recorded for this clonotype. The rearrangement uses TRBV28 and TRBJ2-2; D uncertain. Germline V gene sequence: CDR1 MDHEN, CDR2 SYDVKM. This CDR3 is built from 13 residues. V gave up 6 bases and J gave up 1 base, with 6 bases separating them. The CDR3 DNA reads TGTGCCAGCAGGGCAGGGAACACCGGGGAGCTGTTTTTT. Residues: CASRAGNTGELFF.

This clonotype was detected ten times or more. The CDR3 DNA sequence: TGTGCCAGCAGCTTAGCGGGCAGCGGGAGCTATACAGATACGCAGTATTTT. Amino acid sequence: CASSLAGSGSYTDTQYF. This chain uses TRBV7-3 with TRBJ2-3; 8 nucleotides line up with TRBD2. Trimming removed 2 bases from V and 3 bases from J; junction bases left unmatched: 10. The CDR3 spans 17 residues. The V gene's germline CDR1 is SGHTA and CDR2 FQGTGA.